The present T cell receptor beta chain was sequenced within a study of graft-versus-host responses after intestinal transplantation. Overall study findings and caveats: Peak GvH clone levels in circulation were associated with early post-transplant HvG declines. The recipient marrow held GvH clones, and some of them showed up first in ileum or blood.

The CDR3 length is 13 residues, termini included. Per germline, CDR1 MNHNS and CDR2 SASEGT. Assay used: immunoSEQ multiplex PCR; TCRdb lists only in-frame clones, some missing. The sample lists about 85,000 clones, around 84% occurring once. On this clone itself: Its antigen is unidentified. The DNA is left out, because the CDR3 cannot be placed on it with certainty; the CDR3 is given as TCRdb lists it.

The TCR originated in a human donor who received an intestinal transplant. The chain uses TRBV6-1 and TRBJ1-1; whether TRBD1, the table's D call, matches the DNA was not checked. The sample here was unstimulated CD4+ T cells sorted from spleen or lymph node cells, taken before intestinal transplant. The CDR3 sequence is CASSSSWTGEAFF.